Listed below are T cell receptor beta chains from one sample, sequenced in a study of blood T cell repertoires in COVID-19. TCRdb keeps only in-frame clones here, not all; method: immunoSEQ multiplex PCR. Among around 250,000 clones listed, approximately 82% were seen once. Source material: peripheral blood. All receptors come from a man aged 40-50 years with active or convalescent COVID-19. The CDR3 runs from the conserved cysteine through the conserved F or W. Fields, in order: J gene, D gene, clone size, V gene, CDR3 protein, CDR3 DNA. The D gene is left open where the match is weak. Size is stated for part of the rows, as once, few or many counts, or as a class when the clone is expanded.

TRBJ2-1 . . TRBV7-2 CASSLGAQGYEQFF TGTGCCAGCAGCTTAGGGGCCCAGGGCTATGAGCAGTTCTTC
TRBJ2-7 TRBD2 . TRBV18 CASSPYGGGTEQYF TGTGCCAGCTCTCCATATGGGGGGGGAACCGAGCAGTACTTC
TRBJ2-1 . . TRBV7-9 CASSLVGPAEKFF TGTGCCAGCAGCTTAGTGGGCCCGGCCGAAAAGTTCTTC
TRBJ2-1 TRBD2 . TRBV3-1/TRBV3-2 CASSPGGGEQFF TGTGCCAGCAGCCCAGGCGGGGGTGAGCAGTTCTTC
TRBJ1-5 . . TRBV19 CASSPRQSPNQPQHF TGTGCCAGTAGTCCCAGGCAGTCACCTAATCAGCCCCAGCATTTT
TRBJ1-2 . . TRBV30 CAWSRGEGYTF TGTGCCTGGAGTCGGGGGGAGGGCTACACCTTC
TRBJ1-1 TRBD1 . TRBV7-2 CASSPRQGVNTEAFF TGTGCCAGCAGCCCGCGACAGGGGGTCAACACTGAAGCTTTCTTT
TRBJ1-3 TRBD1 . TRBV7-6 CASSPSTGGLGSGNTIYF TGTGCCAGCAGCCCATCAACAGGGGGCCTTGGCTCTGGAAACACCATATATTTT
TRBJ2-5 . . TRBV18 CASSSTGLGETQYF TGTGCCAGCTCATCAACAGGGTTAGGGGAGACCCAGTACTTC
TRBJ2-4 . . TRBV5-4 CASSPGREVAKNIQYF TGTGCCAGCAGCCCGGGGAGAGAGGTAGCCAAAAACATTCAGTACTTC
TRBJ2-3 TRBD1 . TRBV16 CASSQSGDSGQYF TGTGCCAGCAGCCAATCAGGGGACAGTGGGCAGTATTTT
TRBJ2-1 TRBD2 once TRBV5-1 CASSRAGGKDEQFF TGCGCCAGCAGCAGAGCGGGGGGGAAGGATGAGCAGTTCTTC
TRBJ1-3 . . TRBV19 CASSAGEGRGNTIYF TGTGCCAGTAGTGCTGGGGAGGGCCGTGGAAACACCATATATTTT
TRBJ2-7 TRBD1 . TRBV4-3 CASSQAGTGEYEQYF TGCGCCAGCAGCCAAGCTGGGACAGGGGAGTACGAGCAGTACTTC
TRBJ2-7 . . TRBV3-1/TRBV3-2 CASSQDYRCEQYF TGTGCCAGCAGCCAAGATTACAGGTGCGAGCAGTACTTC
TRBJ1-2 . . TRBV27 CASSPGVVGGYTF TGTGCCAGCAGTCCCGGGGTCGTCGGTGGCTACACCTTC
TRBJ1-1 . . TRBV25-1 CASSQSGMNTEAFF TGTGCCAGCAGCCAGTCGGGAATGAACACTGAAGCTTTCTTT
TRBJ2-1 TRBD2 once TRBV7-8 CASSTGTSKGNEQFF TGTGCCAGCAGCACCGGGACTAGCAAAGGCAATGAGCAGTTCTTC
TRBJ1-6 . . TRBV11-3 CASSRSTDTTNNSPLHF TGTGCCAGCAGTCGCTCGACAGATACTACTAATAATTCACCCCTCCACTTT
TRBJ1-2 . . TRBV7-2 CASSLSFEVRGYTF TGTGCCAGCAGCTTAAGTTTCGAAGTTCGGGGCTACACCTTC
TRBJ1-1 . . TRBV10-3 CAISEGSTGTEAFF TGTGCCATCAGTGAGGGGTCCACGGGGACTGAAGCTTTCTTT
TRBJ2-1 TRBD2 . TRBV25-1 CASSGGLAIYNEQFF TGTGCCAGCAGTGGGGGACTAGCGATCTACAATGAGCAGTTCTTC
TRBJ2-3 TRBD1 few TRBV25-1 CASKSKTGGPFTDTQYF TGTGCCAGCAAGTCCAAAACAGGGGGGCCTTTCACAGATACGCAGTATTTT
TRBJ2-7 . . TRBV14 CASSQVSEGLYF TGTGCCAGCAGCCAAGTCTCTGAGGGTTTGTACTTC
TRBJ2-4 TRBD2 . TRBV4-3 CASSQDRGSGGRNIQYF TGCGCCAGCAGCCAAGATCGAGGATCGGGGGGGCGTAACATTCAGTACTTC
TRBJ1-3 . . TRBV18 CASSPPGGTSGNTIYF TGTGCCAGCTCACCACCGGGGGGGACCTCTGGAAACACCATATATTTT